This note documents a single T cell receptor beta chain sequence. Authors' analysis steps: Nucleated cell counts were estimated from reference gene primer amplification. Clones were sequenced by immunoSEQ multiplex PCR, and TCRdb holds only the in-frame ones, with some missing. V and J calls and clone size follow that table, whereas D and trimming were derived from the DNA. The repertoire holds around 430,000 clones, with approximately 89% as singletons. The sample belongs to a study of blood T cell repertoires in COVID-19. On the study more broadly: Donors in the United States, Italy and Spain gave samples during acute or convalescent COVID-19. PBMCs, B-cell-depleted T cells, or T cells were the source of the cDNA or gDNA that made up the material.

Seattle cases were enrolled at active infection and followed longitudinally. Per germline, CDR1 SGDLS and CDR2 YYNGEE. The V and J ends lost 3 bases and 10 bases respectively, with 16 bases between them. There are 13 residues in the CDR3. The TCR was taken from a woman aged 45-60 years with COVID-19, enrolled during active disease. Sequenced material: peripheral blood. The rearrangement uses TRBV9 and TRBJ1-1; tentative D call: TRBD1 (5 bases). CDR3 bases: TGTGCCAGCAGCGGGGCGGGGCCGGGAGTAGCTTTCTTT. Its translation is CASSGAGPGVAFF. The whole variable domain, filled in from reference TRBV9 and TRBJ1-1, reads DSGVTQTPKHLITATGQRVTLRCSPRSGDLSVYWYQQSLDQGLQFLIQYYNGEERAKGNILERFSAQQFPDLHSELNLSSLELGDSALYFCASSGAGPGVAFFGQGTRLTVV.